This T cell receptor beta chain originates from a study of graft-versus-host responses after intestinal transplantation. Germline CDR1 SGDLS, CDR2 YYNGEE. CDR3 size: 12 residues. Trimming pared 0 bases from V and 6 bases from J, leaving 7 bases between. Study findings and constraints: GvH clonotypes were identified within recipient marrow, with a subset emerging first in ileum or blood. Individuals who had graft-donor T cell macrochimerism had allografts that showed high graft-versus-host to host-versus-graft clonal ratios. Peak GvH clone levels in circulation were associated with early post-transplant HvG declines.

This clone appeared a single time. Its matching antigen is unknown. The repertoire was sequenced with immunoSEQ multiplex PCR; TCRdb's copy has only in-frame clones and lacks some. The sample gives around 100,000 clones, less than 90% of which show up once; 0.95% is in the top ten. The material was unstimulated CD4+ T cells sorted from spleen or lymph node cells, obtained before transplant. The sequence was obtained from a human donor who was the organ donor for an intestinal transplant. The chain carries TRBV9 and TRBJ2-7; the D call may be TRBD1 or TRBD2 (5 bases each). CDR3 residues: CASSVGGREQYF. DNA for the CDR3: TGTGCCAGCAGCGTAGGGGGACGCGAGCAGTACTTC.